One sample yielded the 23 T cell receptor beta chains listed below, sequenced in a study of T cell responses to AZD1222 COVID-19 vaccine. The method was immunoSEQ multiplex PCR; TCRdb's version includes in-frame clones alone and lacks a portion of them. The sample lists about 180,000 clones, around 90% occurring once. The sample in question was peripheral blood, obtained on day 0 of AZD1222 vaccination. These receptors came from an adult in good health.

The chain joins TRBV19 to TRBJ2-1, with TRBD1 matching 8 bases. This CDR3 is 16 amino acids long. Germline values: CDR1 LNHDA, CDR2 SQIVND (reference sequence). V gave up 5 bases and J gave up 3 bases; unmatched junction bases: 9. CDR3: CASSHSPGQVYNEQFF. The CDR3, as DNA: TGTGCCAGTAGTCACAGCCCGGGACAGGTCTACAATGAGCAGTTCTTC.

The rearrangement uses TRBV19 and TRBJ1-5; 9 nucleotides agree with TRBD1. V lost 7 bases, J lost 5 bases, and 6 bases stayed unmatched. Germline loops: CDR1 LNHDA, CDR2 SQIVND (reference sequence). The CDR3 has 14 amino acids. The CDR3 DNA is TGTGCCAGTACCGGGACAGGGTGGGATCAGCCCCAGCATTTT. This translates into CASTGTGWDQPQHF.

The chain employs TRBV7-9 and TRBJ2-7, with D tentatively TRBD1 or TRBD2 (5 bases each). In germline, CDR1 is SEHNR, CDR2 FQNEAQ (reference sequence). The CDR3 spans 13 residues. V was pared by 7 bases and J by 2 bases, with 12 bases between. CDR3 in amino acids: CASTRGVAYEQYF. Written as DNA, the CDR3 is TGTGCCAGCACCCGAGGGGTCGCCTACGAGCAGTACTTC.

This clone was detected once. CDR3 loop: CASSFASEQYF. The CDR3, as DNA: TGTGCCAGCAGCTTCGCTAGCGAGCAGTACTTC. V usage is TRBV5-6 and J usage is TRBJ2-7; no definite D call. Deletions cut 2 bases from V and 6 bases from J, with 6 bases between. The CDR3 totals 11 residues. Germline values: CDR1 SGHDT, CDR2 YYEEEE.

The chain is built from TRBV11-2 and TRBJ2-1; the match to TRBD1 covers 7 bases. Germline V lookup: CDR1 SGHAT, CDR2 FQNNGV. This CDR3 is built from 13 residues. V lost 6 bases, J lost 13 bases, and 12 bases stayed unmatched. DNA for the CDR3: TGTGCCAGCAGTTACCAACAGGGGAGACCCCAGTTCTTC. Translation gives CASSYQQGRPQFF. The variable domain in full, completed from reference TRBV11-2 and TRBJ2-1, reads EAGVAQSPRYKIIEKRQSVAFWCNPISGHATLYWYQQILGQGPKLLIQFQNNGVVDDSQLPKDRFSAERLKGVDSTLKIQPAKLEDSAVYLCASSYQQGRPQFFGPGTRLTVL.

This chain links TRBV6-6 with TRBJ2-5, with unresolved D. V lost 5 bases and J lost 1, with 2 bases in between. Germline V gene sequence: CDR1 MNHNY, CDR2 SVGAGI (reference sequence). This CDR3 contains 11 residues. The CDR3 region has the DNA TGTGCCAGCAGTACCCAAGAGACCCAGTACTTC. Its protein is CASSTQETQYF.

The chain combines TRBV9 with TRBJ1-2; D remains ambiguous. This CDR3 contains 14 residues. With 0 bases removed from V and 0 bases from J, the gap between germline ends came to 6 bases. Germline V gene sequence: CDR1 SGDLS, CDR2 YYNGEE. CDR3 sequence: CASSVEDPNYGYTF. For the CDR3, the DNA is TGTGCCAGCAGCGTAGAGGACCCTAACTATGGCTACACCTTC.

V usage is TRBV10-2 and J usage is TRBJ1-5; 7 bases align to TRBD1. This CDR3 region has 16 residues. V gave up 6 bases and J gave up 1 base; unmatched junction bases: 9. Per germline, CDR1 WSHSY and CDR2 SAAADI. CDR3 residues: CASSGYRDSSNQPQHF. The CDR3 DNA is TGCGCCAGCAGCGGCTACAGGGACAGCAGCAATCAGCCCCAGCATTTT.

V is TRBV24-1 and J is TRBJ1-2, with TRBD1 matching over 9 bases. Germline V gives CDR1 KGHDR, CDR2 SFDVKD. The trim removed 5 bases at V and 3 bases at J, leaving 6 bases unmatched. CDR3 length equals 15 residues. In DNA, the CDR3 is TGTGCCACCAGTGGCCCGGGACAGGGAGACTATGGCTACACCTTC. Its translation is CATSGPGQGDYGYTF.

This chain uses TRBV27 with TRBJ1-6, with D perhaps matching TRBD1 (6 bases). This CDR3 has 13 amino acids. Trimming took 4 bases from V and 10 from J, leaving 11 bases between them. CDR1 and CDR2 from the germline V gene are MNHEY and SMNVEV (reference sequence). CDR3 sequence (DNA): TGTGCCAGCAGTTCAGGGGCTGAGTCACCCCTCCACTTT. Translation: CASSSGAESPLHF.

The chain joins TRBV6-1 to TRBJ1-6, with D hard to call. Germline CDR1 reads MNHNS; CDR2 reads SASEGT. V dropped 3 bases and J dropped 0 bases, with 15 bases sitting between them. The CDR3 loop spans 18 amino acids. The CDR3 loop reads CASSERVPKSSYNSPLHF. The CDR3 DNA reads TGTGCCAGCAGTGAGAGGGTACCGAAGAGCTCCTATAATTCACCCCTCCACTTT.

The rearrangement joins TRBV6-5 to TRBJ2-2; perhaps TRBD1 as D (5 bases). Trimming pared 4 bases from V and 6 bases from J, leaving 18 bases between. Germline CDR1 and CDR2: MNHEY and SVGAGI. CDR3 size: 16 residues. CDR3: CASSFGHPLVAGELFF. CDR3 nucleotide sequence: TGTGCCAGCAGTTTCGGACACCCCCTGGTCGCCGGGGAGCTGTTTTTT.

J is TRBJ1-1 and V is TRBV5-1, with 7 bases lining up with TRBD1. This CDR3 contains 14 residues. CDR1 and CDR2 from the germline V gene are SGHRS and YFSETQ. J was trimmed by 7 bases and V by 0 bases; bases with no gene match: 6. CDR3 amino acids: CASSLGGGQSEAFF. The DNA for the CDR3 is TGCGCCAGCAGCTTGGGCGGGGGACAGAGTGAAGCTTTCTTT.

With regard to this clone: The same CDR3 can be traced to other DNA sequences in this sample. The chain is built from TRBV9 and TRBJ2-3; D ambiguous. Germline V lookup: CDR1 SGDLS, CDR2 YYNGEE. The CDR3 consists of 14 residues. Between the trimmed V and J ends, which lost 1 base and 5 bases, there was a span of 11 bases. CDR3 loop: CASSVSGGGDTQYF. The CDR3 region has the DNA TGTGCCAGCAGCGTATCGGGTGGTGGAGATACGCAGTATTTT.

V usage is TRBV9 and J usage is TRBJ2-7, with 9 positions matching TRBD2. The CDR3 covers 16 residues. The V segment lost 0 bases and the J segment 3 bases; nucleotides outside the gene matches: 7. Germline CDR1 SGDLS, CDR2 YYNGEE. CDR3 sequence reads: CASSVGSAGGRYEQYF. CDR3 DNA sequence: TGTGCCAGCAGCGTAGGGTCAGCGGGGGGCCGCTACGAGCAGTACTTC.

The chain couples TRBV3-1 (or the pseudogene TRBV3-2) to TRBJ1-2; 9 nucleotides align to TRBD1. V gave up 1 base and J gave up 7 bases; unmatched junction bases: 4. The CDR3 covers 14 residues. From germline, CDR1 is LGHDT and CDR2 YNNKEL (reference sequence). CDR3 protein: CASSQAGTGTGYTF. DNA for the CDR3: TGTGCCAGCAGCCAAGCTGGGACAGGGACTGGCTACACCTTC.

A word on this clone: Other DNA sequences in this specimen translate into the identical CDR3. The CDR3 loop is CASSLQETQYF. CDR3 in DNA: TGTGCCAGCAGCTTACAAGAGACCCAGTACTTC. J is TRBJ2-5 and V is TRBV11-2; D uncertain. This CDR3 comprises 11 residues. V was shortened by 2 bases and J by 2 bases, with 0 bases between the two germline ends. The germline CDR1 and CDR2 sequences are SGHAT and FQNNGV.

This clone appeared once. V and J are TRBV30 and TRBJ1-1; D is uncertain. The CDR3 length is 13 residues. Germline assignment: CDR1 GTSNPN and CDR2 SVGIG (reference sequence). The V end lost 3 bases, the J end lost 1 base, and 9 bases lay between the germline ends. The CDR3 bases are TGTGCCTGGAGGCTGGGAACGAACACTGAAGCTTTCTTT. Its protein is CAWRLGTNTEAFF.

V usage is TRBV30 and J usage is TRBJ2-7; D gene unclear. Trimming removed 6 bases from V and 3 bases from J, with 15 bases in between. This CDR3 spans 13 amino acids. Germline lookup yields CDR1 GTSNPN and CDR2 SVGIG (reference sequence). CDR3 coding DNA: TGTGCCTGCAATGGGCTCGACTTCTACGAGCAGTACTTC. It specifies CACNGLDFYEQYF.

The rearrangement joins TRBV5-1 to TRBJ1-2; 11 nucleotides agree with TRBD1. Germline CDR1 is SGHRS and CDR2 is YFSETQ. CDR3 length: 16 amino acids. V shed 4 bases, J shed 4 bases, and the junction held 9 bases outside the gene matches. The CDR3 loop is CASSDRTGGFAYGYTF. In nucleotides, the CDR3 is TGCGCCAGCAGCGATAGGACAGGGGGCTTTGCCTATGGCTACACCTTC.

The genes are TRBV30 and TRBJ2-7; D is perhaps TRBD1 (7 bases). Trimming shortened V by 1 base and J by 3 bases, and 13 bases separated the two germline ends. The CDR3 spans 14 residues. Germline V CDR1 and CDR2: GTSNPN, SVGIG (reference sequence). CDR3 amino acids: CAWSAPQGGYEQYF. CDR3 sequence (DNA): TGTGCCTGGAGTGCCCCGCAGGGGGGCTACGAGCAGTACTTC. Variable domain in full (rest from reference TRBV30 and TRBJ2-7): SQTIHQWPATLVQPVGSPLSLECTVEGTSNPNLYWYRQAAGRGLQLLFYSVGIGQISSEVPQNLSASRPQDRQFILSSKKLLLSDSGFYLCAWSAPQGGYEQYFGPGTRLTVT.

The V gene is TRBV12-3 or TRBV12-4, the J gene TRBJ1-2, with D maybe TRBD1 (5 bases). The CDR3 runs 13 residues. Trimming removed 1 base from V and 6 bases from J, with 9 bases in between. The CDR3 DNA follows: TGTGCCAGCAGTTTAGGTAGAGGGGATGGCTACACCTTC. Its translation: CASSLGRGDGYTF.

The J gene is TRBJ2-7, the V gene TRBV11-2; 10 positions agree with TRBD1. V was clipped by 6 bases and J by 2 bases; unmatched bases: 7. Germline loops: CDR1 SGHAT, CDR2 FQNNGV. This CDR3 region has 15 residues. CDR3 nucleotide sequence: TGTGCCAGCAGGCCGACAGGGGGCTTTCCCTACGAGCAGTACTTC. Protein product: CASRPTGGFPYEQYF.